This T cell receptor (beta chain) was recorded in a study of blood T cell repertoires in COVID-19. Overall study: The samples span acute and convalescent COVID-19 from the United States, Italy and Spain. The analysed material was cDNA or gDNA that came from T cells, B-cell-depleted T cells, or PBMCs.

CDR1 and CDR2 (germline): MRHNA, SNTAGT. V lost 0 bases and J 4 bases, leaving 15 bases between the germline ends. This CDR3 contains 16 residues. In the original processing: Amplifying reference gene primers gave estimates of nucleated cell counts. The repertoire was sequenced with immunoSEQ multiplex PCR; TCRdb's copy has only in-frame clones and lacks some. For V, J and clone size, that table is used; D and trimming come from the DNA. The table includes 130,000 or so clones, more than 70% detected once. Sample: peripheral blood. The chain combines TRBV6-4 with TRBJ1-2, with D maybe TRBD1 (6 bases). The source is a woman in her sixties or seventies with acute or convalescent COVID-19. The CDR3 loop is CASSDSRIGGGYGYTF. As DNA, the CDR3 is TGTGCCAGCAGTGACTCGAGGATTGGGGGCGGCTATGGCTACACCTTC.